This T cell receptor beta chain came from a study of T-cell memory formation after mild COVID-19. In the study overall: TCR clusters were largely donor specific.

Notes on this clonotype: Its matching antigen is unknown.

Overall study results and limits: The appearance of some responding clones in pre-infection memory suggested that cross-reactive memory joined. From day 15 to 85, contracting clones were balanced between CD4 and CD8, whereas later expanders leaned toward CD4+.

TCR alpha and TCR beta cDNA libraries with sample barcodes and UMIs came from 5'RACE using constant-segment primers. One entry per CDR3 protein results from TCRdb running MiXCR on the 5' RACE reads. The table has under 600,000 distinct CDR3 sequences, about a fifth seen once. The CDR3 consists of 14 residues. V shed 4 bases and J 5 bases; nucleotides not matched to a gene: 7. The germline V gene has CDR1 SGHRS and CDR2 YFSETQ. The sequence was collected from an adult woman who had mild COVID-19 (a few samples of this study predate the infection). Cell type and time point are not known. The rearrangement uses TRBV5-1 and TRBJ2-7; TRBD1 agrees at 9 bases. The sequenced sample was PBMCs or a T cell subset sorted from them (not recorded which). For the CDR3, the DNA is TGCGCCAGCAGCCCGGGACAGGGTTACGACGAGCAGTACTTC. It codes for CASSPGQGYDEQYF. The whole variable domain, filled in from reference TRBV5-1 and TRBJ2-7, reads KAGVTQTPRYLIKTRGQQVTLSCSPISGHRSVSWYQQTPGQGLQFLFEYFSETQRNKGNFPGRFSGRQFSNSRSEMNVSTLELGDSALYLCASSPGQGYDEQYFGPGTRLTVT.